Listed here are 6 T cell receptor beta chains from one sample, sequenced in a study of beta chain features in type 1 diabetes. The study reverse transcribed the entire isolated RNA, so it sequenced expressed TCRB transcripts. Sequencing used immunoSEQ multiplex PCR; TCRdb keeps in-frame clones, though not all of them. Here the sample spans 400,000 to 600,000 clones, around 30% being singletons. Sequenced material: naive CD4+ T cells from blood. Every receptor here comes from a man between 18 and 29 years old in good health.

The chain links TRBV2 to TRBJ1-1; D is possibly TRBD1 (6 bases). The V end was cut by 4 bases, the J end by 12 bases, with 12 bases between. Germline CDR1 SNHLY, CDR2 FYNNEI. CDR3 length: 11 amino acids. Here the CDR3 reads CASSAQGRSFF. Here the CDR3 DNA reads TGTGCCAGCAGTGCACAGGGAAGGTCTTTCTTT.

The chain couples TRBV5-1 to TRBJ2-7; the match to TRBD2 covers 8 bases. The CDR3 loop spans 14 amino acids. The V segment lost 3 bases and the J segment 2 bases; nucleotides outside the gene matches: 4. CDR1 and CDR2 from the germline V gene are SGHRS and YFSETQ. CDR3 amino acids: CASSSTSGTYEQYF. DNA of the CDR3: TGCGCCAGCAGCTCAACTAGCGGCACCTACGAGCAGTACTTC.

The chain employs TRBV29-1 and TRBJ2-5; 7 bases fit TRBD1. Trimming removed 7 bases from V and 5 bases from J; junction bases left unmatched: 10. CDR1 SQVTM and CDR2 ANQGSEA come from the germline V gene. This CDR3 spans 13 amino acids. Here the CDR3 reads CSGLFRGLETQYF. The CDR3 nucleotides are TGCAGCGGCCTTTTCAGGGGGTTGGAGACCCAGTACTTC. Combining the CDR3 with reference TRBV29-1 and TRBJ2-5 gives the whole variable domain SAVISQKPSRDICQRGTSLTIQCQVDSQVTMMFWYRQQPGQSLTLIATANQGSEATYESGFVIDKFPISRPNLTFSTLTVSNMSPEDSSIYLCSGLFRGLETQYFGPGTRLLVL.

This clone occurred once. The chain is built from TRBV9 and TRBJ2-7; 10 nucleotides align to TRBD2. There are 15 residues in the CDR3. Germline V gives CDR1 SGDLS, CDR2 YYNGEE. V trimming: 1 base; J trimming: 2 bases; junction bases outside the gene matches: 3. CDR3 amino acids: CASSVTGTSAYEQYF. In nucleotides, the CDR3 is TGTGCCAGCAGCGTAACCGGGACTAGCGCCTACGAGCAGTACTTC.

With respect to this clone: Sequence at one end of the junction differs from germline and may be a read error. J is TRBJ2-1 and V is TRBV15, with D possibly TRBD2 on 6 matching bases. The CDR3 covers 14 residues. Germline V lookup: CDR1 LNHNV, CDR2 YYDKDF (reference sequence). The CDR3 sequence: CATSRDLGGFGGLF. The CDR3 bases are TGTGCCACCAGCAGAGATCTTGGTGGTTTCGGAGGGCTCTTC. Combining the CDR3 with reference TRBV15 and TRBJ2-1 gives the whole variable domain DAMVIQNPRYQVTQFGKPVTLSCSQTLNHNVMYWYQQKSSQAPKLLFHYYDKDFNNEADTPDNFQSRRPNTSFCFLDIRSPGLGDTAMYLCATSRDLGGFGGLFGPGTRLTVL.

A few counts support this clone. V usage is TRBV4-3 and J usage is TRBJ2-7; no clear D gene. Germline V lookup: CDR1 LGHNA, CDR2 YSLEER. The CDR3 extends over 13 amino acids. V was shortened by 3 bases and J by 2 bases, with 8 bases between the two germline ends. CDR3 residues: CASSHGSPYEQYF. DNA for the CDR3: TGCGCCAGCAGCCATGGTAGCCCCTACGAGCAGTACTTC.